The 5 T cell receptor beta chains below all came from one sample that was sequenced in a study of blood T cell repertoires in COVID-19. The assay was immunoSEQ multiplex PCR, and TCRdb's table has in-frame clones only and misses some. The table shows some 120,000 clones, with about 77% occurring only once. Sample: peripheral blood. The source of these receptors is a human donor in a cohort sampled during active COVID-19.

The V and J genes are TRBV4-3 and TRBJ1-1; D might be TRBD1 (5 bases). Trimming removed 0 bases from V and 7 bases from J, with 9 bases in between. CDR1 and CDR2 from the germline V gene are LGHNA and YSLEER. This CDR3 contains 13 residues. The CDR3 DNA reads as TGCGCCAGCAGCCAAGATCGGGGGAATGAAGCTTTCTTT. Its translation: CASSQDRGNEAFF.

In this sample, this clone turned up many times. CDR3 sequence reads: CASSEGRRYGYTF. In nucleotides, the CDR3 is TGTGCCAGCAGCGAGGGCAGGCGATATGGCTACACCTTC. This rearrangement joins TRBV5-6 to TRBJ1-2; D gene uncertain. There are 13 residues in the CDR3. The V and J ends lost 4 bases and 5 bases respectively, with 12 bases between them. Germline CDR1 is SGHDT and CDR2 is YYEEEE.

This rearrangement joins TRBV11-2 to TRBJ1-1; D call uncertain. Germline V gene data show CDR1 as SGHAT and CDR2 as FQNNGV. With 5 bases removed from V and 6 bases from J, the gap between germline ends came to 13 bases. There are 13 residues in the CDR3. The chain's CDR3 is CASSVRTAAEAFF. CDR3 bases: TGTGCCAGCAGCGTCCGGACTGCCGCTGAAGCTTTCTTT.

The chain uses TRBV28 and TRBJ1-2; 7 positions agree with TRBD1. V shed 1 base and J 4 bases; nucleotides not matched to a gene: 6. CDR3 length: 15 residues. CDR1 and CDR2 from the germline V gene are MDHEN and SYDVKM. The DNA for the CDR3 is TGTGCCAGCAGTTTATTCGGTCAGGGGGGCTATGGCTACACCTTC. As protein: CASSLFGQGGYGYTF.

J is TRBJ2-3 and V is TRBV7-3; a possible D gene is TRBD2 (6 bases). The CDR3 spans 15 residues. V was trimmed by 6 bases and J by 0 bases, leaving 13 bases between them. Germline CDR1 and CDR2: SGHTA and FQGTGA. The CDR3 loop reads CASSFIAASTDTQYF. CDR3 DNA sequence: TGTGCCAGCAGTTTTATAGCGGCTAGCACAGATACGCAGTATTTT.